Listed below are T cell receptor beta chains from one sample, sequenced in a study of CD8 T cells in Susac syndrome. MiXCR, applied by TCRdb to the immunoSEQ multiplex PCR reads, yields one record per CDR3 protein. The table shows 250,000 to 300,000 distinct CDR3 sequences, with around 89% occurring only once. The sequenced sample was CD8+ T cells from PBMCs. These TCRs come from a human donor with multiple sclerosis. The CDR3 runs from the conserved cysteine through the conserved F or W. Fields, in order: clone size, D gene, V gene, J gene, CDR3 DNA, CDR3 protein. The D gene is left open where the match is weak. The size entry is marked missing in some rows and otherwise reads once, few, many or a size class.

size: .; D: TRBD1; V: TRBV12-3/TRBV12-4; J: TRBJ2-5; DNA: TGTGCCAGCAGTTTAGCGTTGGGACAGGGCCGGGAGACCCAGTACTTC; CDR3: CASSLALGQGRETQYF
size: .; D: .; V: TRBV11-2; J: TRBJ1-2; DNA: TGTGCCAGCAGCCCCACGATGGGGGACTATGGCTACACCTTC; CDR3: CASSPTMGDYGYTF
size: .; D: .; V: TRBV4-3; J: TRBJ1-1; DNA: TGCGCCAGCAGCCAAGAAGGCGAGGGACTGAACACTGAAGCTTTCTTT; CDR3: CASSQEGEGLNTEAFF
size: .; D: .; V: TRBV29-1; J: TRBJ2-4; DNA: TGCAGCGTTGAGGTCCAGGGGAACATTCAGTACTTC; CDR3: CSVEVQGNIQYF
size: .; D: .; V: TRBV6-4; J: TRBJ2-1; DNA: TGTGCCAGTGGACCTAGCACCACAAATGAGCAGTTCTTC; CDR3: CASGPSTTNEQFF
size: .; D: TRBD1; V: TRBV7-6; J: TRBJ2-5; DNA: TGTGCCAGCAGCTCCGGGACAGGGGGAACCCAGTACTTC; CDR3: CASSSGTGGTQYF
size: .; D: .; V: TRBV7-8; J: TRBJ1-1; DNA: TGTGCCAGCAGCTTGGGAGGTGAAGGGAGGGACACTGAAGCTTTCTTT; CDR3: CASSLGGEGRDTEAFF
size: .; D: .; V: TRBV20-1; J: TRBJ2-3; DNA: TGCAGTGCCAACGACAGCCCTACCTTCACAGATACGCAGTATTTT; CDR3: CSANDSPTFTDTQYF
size: once; D: .; V: TRBV7-8; J: TRBJ1-1; DNA: TGTGCCAGCAGCGCCAAGGTGGGGGGCACTGAAGCTTTCTTT; CDR3: CASSAKVGGTEAFF
size: .; D: TRBD2; V: TRBV14; J: TRBJ2-2; DNA: TGTGCCAGCAGTCGTCGGACTAGCGGGCTAGTCACCGGGGAGCTGTTTTTT; CDR3: CASSRRTSGLVTGELFF
size: few; D: .; V: TRBV19; J: TRBJ2-1; DNA: TGTGCCAGTAGTATAGCGAGGGATGAGCAGTTCTTC; CDR3: CASSIARDEQFF
size: .; D: .; V: TRBV7-9; J: TRBJ2-1; DNA: TGTGCCAGCAGCTTAGGATACGGGCAGTTCTTC; CDR3: CASSLGYGQFF
size: .; D: TRBD2; V: TRBV28; J: TRBJ2-7; DNA: TGTGCCAGCAGTTCATCCCTAGCGGGAGCAACCTACGAGCAGTACTTC; CDR3: CASSSSLAGATYEQYF
size: .; D: .; V: TRBV28; J: TRBJ1-5; DNA: TGTGCCAGCAGTTTATCCACTCCGACAGTGGCCCAGCATTTT; CDR3: CASSLSTPTVAQHF
size: .; D: .; V: TRBV30; J: TRBJ1-2; DNA: TGTGCCTGGAGTGAACTAGGTACCGGGGGCTACACCTTC; CDR3: CAWSELGTGGYTF
size: .; D: TRBD2; V: TRBV7-9; J: TRBJ2-1; DNA: TGTGCCAGCAGCCCTAGGAGCGGGAATTACAATGAGCAGTTCTTC; CDR3: CASSPRSGNYNEQFF
size: once; D: .; V: TRBV5-4; J: TRBJ2-7; DNA: TGTGCCAGCAGCACGTTACTCGGATACGAGCAGTACTTC; CDR3: CASSTLLGYEQYF
size: .; D: .; V: TRBV2; J: TRBJ2-4; DNA: TGTGCCACTCGAGGGGCCAAAGCCAAAAACATTCAGTACTTC; CDR3: CATRGAKAKNIQYF
size: .; D: .; V: TRBV2; J: TRBJ1-3; DNA: TGTGCCAGCAGTGGGGGGTCGAGAAACACCATATATTTT; CDR3: CASSGGSRNTIYF
size: .; D: .; V: TRBV6-5; J: TRBJ2-6; DNA: TGTGCCAGCACTCAAGAAGGGGAAACCAACGTCCTGACTTTC; CDR3: CASTQEGETNVLTF
size: .; D: TRBD1; V: TRBV7-9; J: TRBJ2-1; DNA: TGTGCCAGCAGACGACAGGGGAACGACATGGATGAGCAGTTCTTC; CDR3: CASRRQGNDMDEQFF
size: .; D: .; V: TRBV20-1; J: TRBJ2-3; DNA: TGCAGTGCTGAAAGCAGCCCACGCACAGATACGCAGTATTTT; CDR3: CSAESSPRTDTQYF
size: .; D: TRBD2; V: TRBV6-5; J: TRBJ2-5; DNA: TGTGCCAGCAGTTACGTCATAGCGGGATCGTACCAAGAGACCCAGTACTTC; CDR3: CASSYVIAGSYQETQYF
size: .; D: .; V: TRBV20-1; J: TRBJ1-5; DNA: TGCAGTGCTAGGGAAGACAGCCGCAATCAGCCCCAGCATTTT; CDR3: CSAREDSRNQPQHF
size: few; D: .; V: TRBV28; J: TRBJ2-7; DNA: TGTGCCAGCAGTTCCCTATCCGAGCAGTACTTC; CDR3: CASSSLSEQYF
size: once; D: TRBD1; V: TRBV13; J: TRBJ2-7; DNA: TGTGCCAGCAGCGATTCCGGGACAGGGCAAACCTACGAGCAGTACTTC; CDR3: CASSDSGTGQTYEQYF
size: .; D: .; V: TRBV29-1; J: TRBJ2-5; DNA: TGCAGCGTTGAGGGTAGCAGGGTTGAGACCCAGTACTTC; CDR3: CSVEGSRVETQYF
size: .; D: .; V: TRBV5-5; J: TRBJ2-2; DNA: TGTGCCAGCAGCTTCCCGCTAGCGAACACCGGGGAGCTGTTTTTT; CDR3: CASSFPLANTGELFF
size: .; D: .; V: TRBV7-9; J: TRBJ1-5; DNA: TGTGCCAGCAGTTTAGTCAATCAGCCCCAGCATTTT; CDR3: CASSLVNQPQHF
size: .; D: .; V: TRBV7-9; J: TRBJ2-4; DNA: TGTGCCAGCAGCTTAGTGGACATTCAGTACTTC; CDR3: CASSLVDIQYF
size: .; D: TRBD1; V: TRBV2; J: TRBJ2-6; DNA: TGTGCCAGCAGGGACAGGGGGCCTATTACGTCGTTCTCTGGGGCCAACGTCCTGACTTTC; CDR3: CASRDRGPITSFSGANVLTF
size: .; D: .; V: TRBV11-2; J: TRBJ2-2; DNA: TGTGCCAGCAGCTTCATGGGGGGAGAACGGACCGGGGAGCTGTTTTTT; CDR3: CASSFMGGERTGELFF
size: .; D: TRBD1; V: TRBV27; J: TRBJ1-4; DNA: TGTGCCAGCAGGAGACAGGGACCGAATGAAAAACTGTTTTTT; CDR3: CASRRQGPNEKLFF
size: .; D: .; V: TRBV28; J: TRBJ2-7; DNA: TGTGCCAGCAGTTTCCGGGGAGGATTCTACGAGCAGTACTTC; CDR3: CASSFRGGFYEQYF
size: once; D: TRBD2; V: TRBV4-3; J: TRBJ2-5; DNA: TGCGCCAGCAGCTCCCGAGCGGGAGGCCTCGGGGGGACCCAGTACTTC; CDR3: CASSSRAGGLGGTQYF
size: .; D: TRBD1; V: TRBV19; J: TRBJ2-1; DNA: TGTGCCAGTACTTCCGGGACAGGCTACAATGAGCAGTTCTTC; CDR3: CASTSGTGYNEQFF
size: .; D: TRBD1; V: TRBV19; J: TRBJ2-7; DNA: TGTGCCAGTAGTCCCGGGACAGACTACTACGAGCAGTACTTC; CDR3: CASSPGTDYYEQYF
size: .; D: TRBD2; V: TRBV3-1; J: TRBJ2-2; DNA: TGTGCCAGCAGCCAATCAACTAGCGACTACACCGGGGAGCTGTTTTTT; CDR3: CASSQSTSDYTGELFF
size: once; D: .; V: TRBV7-9; J: TRBJ2-7; DNA: TGTGCCAGCAGCTTAGCTGCCGGGAGTATAAACGAGCAGTACTTC; CDR3: CASSLAAGSINEQYF
size: .; D: .; V: TRBV12-3/TRBV12-4; J: TRBJ2-2; DNA: TGTGCCGTCCCTGGGGTAGGGGAGCTGTTTTTT; CDR3: CAVPGVGELFF
size: .; D: .; V: TRBV25-1; J: TRBJ1-1; DNA: TGTGCCAGCAGTTTAGGACCCGAGATAATGAACACTGAAGCTTTCTTT; CDR3: CASSLGPEIMNTEAFF
size: .; D: .; V: TRBV28; J: TRBJ2-1; DNA: TGTGCCAGCAGTTTTCGCGCAGGGGGGCGGGCCCTCTCCTACAATGAGCAGTTCTTC; CDR3: CASSFRAGGRALSYNEQFF
size: .; D: TRBD2; V: TRBV15; J: TRBJ2-7; DNA: TGTGCCACCAGCAGAGAAGCGGGAGAGTACGAGCAGTACTTC; CDR3: CATSREAGEYEQYF
size: .; D: .; V: TRBV6-2/TRBV6-3; J: TRBJ2-5; DNA: TGTGCCAGCAGTTACCTAGGGGGGGATCAAGAGACCCAGTACTTC; CDR3: CASSYLGGDQETQYF
size: .; D: TRBD1; V: TRBV28; J: TRBJ1-4; DNA: TGTGCCAGCAGTTTAATCTCCCTTTACAGGGGCGGCGAAAAACTGTTTTTT; CDR3: CASSLISLYRGGEKLFF
size: .; D: TRBD1; V: TRBV19; J: TRBJ1-1; DNA: TGTGCCAGTAGTCTGGACAGGGGGGGTTACACTGAAGCTTTCTTT; CDR3: CASSLDRGGYTEAFF
size: once; D: TRBD2; V: TRBV20-1; J: TRBJ2-2; DNA: TGCAGTGCCGCACTAGCGTACGGGGAGCTGTTTTTT; CDR3: CSAALAYGELFF